The 5 T cell receptor beta chains presented below share a single source sample, sequenced in a study of T cell repertoires in cytomegalovirus infection. Their antigens remain unidentified. TCRdb reprocessed the reads via MiXCR and lists one record per CDR3 protein. This sample yields some 800,000 distinct CDR3 sequences, of which about 27% are seen a single time; about an eighth belongs to the top ten. The sequenced sample was cultured CD8+ T cells from PBMCs, obtained from culture after CMV antigen stimulation. All receptors derive from a human donor in good health (CMV status not recorded). Some clones in this sample may be carry-over from other donors' samples.

This chain connects TRBV10-2 to TRBJ1-4; possibly TRBD1 for D (5 bases). Deletions cut 5 bases from V and 5 bases from J, with 12 bases between. The CDR3 is 14 residues long. CDR1 and CDR2 from the germline V gene are WSHSY and SAAADI. DNA of the CDR3: TGCGCCAGCAGTACGGTCGGGGCGAATGAAAAACTGTTTTTT. It encodes CASSTVGANEKLFF.

The sample holds a few counts of this clonotype. The V gene is TRBV10-3, the J gene TRBJ1-3; 11 nucleotides agree with TRBD1. The J segment lost 4 bases and the V segment lost 7 bases, leaving 6 bases of the junction unmatched. Per the germline V gene, CDR1 is ENHRY and CDR2 is SYGVKD. This CDR3 spans 15 amino acids. The CDR3 bases are TGTGCCATCATCGGACAGGGGGCGTACGGAAACACCATATATTTT. Amino acids: CAIIGQGAYGNTIYF.

The V gene is TRBV9, the J gene TRBJ2-2; D not certain. V was cut by 4 bases and J by 4 bases, with 23 bases left in between. The germline V gene encodes CDR1 SGDLS and CDR2 YYNGEE. The CDR3 covers 18 residues. The CDR3 region is CASSPKSGVQTSTGELFF. In nucleotides, the CDR3 is TGTGCCAGCAGCCCCAAATCGGGTGTGCAGACTTCCACCGGGGAGCTGTTTTTT.

The J gene is TRBJ1-2, the V gene TRBV7-8, with TRBD1 identical over 10 bases. The CDR3 spans 15 residues. After removal of 3 bases from V and 6 bases from J, the junction contained 7 bases not matched to a gene. CDR1 SGHVS and CDR2 FQNEAQ come from the germline V gene. CDR3 DNA sequence: TGTGCCAGCAGCTTGACAGGGGGCGTCTTAGATGGCTACACCTTC. Translation gives CASSLTGGVLDGYTF.

The chain carries TRBV7-3 and TRBJ2-1; the D call may be TRBD1 or TRBD2 (6 bases each). Trimming shortened V by 2 bases and J by 9 bases, and 14 bases separated the two germline ends. The CDR3 sequence is 14 residues long. The germline V gene has CDR1 SGHTA and CDR2 FQGTGA. CDR3 coding DNA: TGTGCCAGCAGCTTATTTTCCGGGGGCGGTGAGCAGTTCTTC. This gives the protein CASSLFSGGGEQFF. Full variable domain (outside the CDR3, taken from reference TRBV7-3 and TRBJ2-1): GAGVSQTPSNKVTEKGKYVELRCDPISGHTALYWYRQSLGQGPEFLIYFQGTGAADDSGLPNDRFFAVRPEGSVSTLKIQRTERGDSAVYLCASSLFSGGGEQFFGPGTRLTVL.